One sample yielded the 17 T cell receptor beta chains listed below, sequenced in a study of blood T cell repertoires in COVID-19. Libraries were prepared by immunoSEQ multiplex PCR; TCRdb keeps only in-frame clonotypes and omits some of them. The profile shows over 200,000 clones, about 87% of them singletons. Specimen: PBMCs or T cells enriched from blood (not recorded which). The origin of the receptors is a woman aged 25 to 45 who had been exposed to COVID-19.

The V gene is TRBV24-1, the J gene TRBJ2-1; D possibly corresponds to TRBD2 (5 bases). This CDR3 is built from 15 residues. CDR1 KGHDR and CDR2 SFDVKD come from the germline V gene. V lost 3 bases, J lost 8 bases, and 16 bases lay in between. As DNA, the CDR3 is TGTGCCACCAGTGATCCGGGAACTCCTACGTATGAGCAGTTCTTC. Translating gives CATSDPGTPTYEQFF.

This chain connects TRBV28 to TRBJ1-2; the D gene is possibly TRBD1 (6 bases). Trimming removed 7 bases at V and 4 bases at J, with 16 bases between. The CDR3 extends over 14 amino acids. Germline V gene sequence: CDR1 MDHEN, CDR2 SYDVKM. In DNA, the CDR3 is TGTGCCAGCACCTCCCGGGGGGCTGGCTATGGCTACACCTTC. This translates into CASTSRGAGYGYTF.

The chain is built from TRBV11-2 and TRBJ2-1; D gene unclear. V was trimmed by 4 bases and J by 8 bases, leaving 9 bases between them. The CDR3 contains 12 residues. Per the germline V gene, CDR1 is SGHAT and CDR2 is FQNNGV. The CDR3 coding sequence is TGTGCCAGCAGCTCGAGCCCCTATGAGCAGTTCTTC. Residues: CASSSSPYEQFF.

V and J are TRBV5-1 and TRBJ2-1; a possible D gene is TRBD2 (5 bases). V lost 0 bases to trimming and J lost 9 bases, with 13 bases between them. CDR1 and CDR2 (germline): SGHRS, YFSETQ. The length of the CDR3 is 14 residues. The CDR3 protein is CASSLELETGEQFF. DNA for the CDR3: TGCGCCAGCAGCTTGGAACTAGAGACCGGTGAGCAGTTCTTC.

This chain joins TRBV2 and TRBJ1-5, with D uncertain. Per the germline V gene, CDR1 is SNHLY and CDR2 is FYNNEI. Between the trimmed V and J ends, which lost 5 bases and 4 bases, there was a span of 21 bases. The CDR3 covers 17 residues. The CDR3 loop reads CASSHERGKGLNQPQHF. In DNA, the CDR3 is TGTGCCAGCAGTCATGAGCGGGGAAAGGGCCTGAATCAGCCCCAGCATTTT.

The chain is built from TRBV11-3 and TRBJ2-2, with 10 bases lining up with TRBD2. CDR1 SGHNT and CDR2 YENEEA come from the germline V gene. This CDR3 is 15 amino acids long. J gave up 7 bases and V 5 bases, and 7 bases lay outside the gene matches. CDR3 nucleotide sequence: TGTGCCAGCAGCCCTGGACTAGCGGAGGGCGGGGAGCTGTTTTTT. This codes for CASSPGLAEGGELFF. The full variable domain, its missing parts supplied by reference TRBV11-3 and TRBJ2-2, is EAGVVQSPRYKIIEKKQPVAFWCNPISGHNTLYWYLQNLGQGPELLIRYENEEAVDDSQLPKDRFSAERLKGVDSTLKIQPAELGDSAVYLCASSPGLAEGGELFFGEGSRLTVL.

The gene calls are TRBV9 and TRBJ2-3, with D possibly being TRBD2 (5 bases). Germline values: CDR1 SGDLS, CDR2 YYNGEE. The CDR3 loop spans 18 amino acids. Trimming removed 5 bases from V and 4 bases from J, with 26 bases in between. CDR3 protein: CASSDAPAEGRAADTQYF. CDR3 in DNA: TGTGCCAGCAGTGACGCCCCGGCCGAGGGAAGGGCCGCAGATACGCAGTATTTT.

The chain couples TRBV30 to TRBJ2-3, with 8 bases that match TRBD2. Germline values: CDR1 GTSNPN, CDR2 SVGIG (reference sequence). V dropped 0 bases and J dropped 3; count of bases not matched to a gene: 5. There are 15 residues in the CDR3. CDR3 nucleotide sequence: TGTGCCTGGAGTGTCGTGACTAGCGCTACAGATACGCAGTATTTT. Protein: CAWSVVTSATDTQYF. The full variable domain, rest sourced from reference TRBV30 and TRBJ2-3, is SQTIHQWPATLVQPVGSPLSLECTVEGTSNPNLYWYRQAAGRGLQLLFYSVGIGQISSEVPQNLSASRPQDRQFILSSKKLLLSDSGFYLCAWSVVTSATDTQYFGPGTRLTVL.

The chain uses TRBV6-4 and TRBJ2-3; TRBD1 might be the D (6 bases). Germline V gene sequence: CDR1 MRHNA, CDR2 SNTAGT. V was pared by 4 bases and J by 2 bases, with 16 bases between. The CDR3 has 16 amino acids. The CDR3 spells CASSVQGPPYTDTQYF. CDR3 nucleotides: TGTGCCAGCAGTGTCCAGGGGCCCCCTTACACAGATACGCAGTATTTT.

The chain joins TRBV4-2 to TRBJ1-2; no reliable D call. The CDR3 totals 16 residues. V was pared by 0 bases and J by 6 bases, with 17 bases between. The V gene's germline CDR1 is LGHNA and CDR2 YNFKEQ. The CDR3, as DNA: TGTGCCAGCAGCCAAGATGGGGAGACCCAGGAAGATGGCTACACCTTC. Residues: CASSQDGETQEDGYTF.

J is TRBJ2-7 and V is TRBV7-9, with unresolved D. CDR1 SEHNR and CDR2 FQNEAQ come from the germline V gene (reference sequence). V shed 1 base and J shed 4 bases, with 14 bases lying between them. The CDR3 has 15 residues. As DNA, the CDR3 is TGTGCCAGCAGCTTAGTTGAAGACGGGTCTTACGAGCAGTACTTC. Translated: CASSLVEDGSYEQYF. The whole variable domain, remainder taken from reference TRBV7-9 and TRBJ2-7, is DTGVSQNPRHKITKRGQNVTFRCDPISEHNRLYWYRQTLGQGPEFLTYFQNEAQLEKSRLLSDRFSAERPKGSFSTLEIQRTEQGDSAMYLCASSLVEDGSYEQYFGPGTRLTVT.

The J gene is TRBJ2-2, the V gene TRBV19; D not resolved. The V end lost 4 bases, the J end lost 5 bases, and 8 bases lay between the germline ends. CDR1 is LNHDA and CDR2 is SQIVND in the germline V gene (reference sequence). CDR3 length: 13 residues. The CDR3 sequence is CASSTQFTGELFF. The DNA of the CDR3 is TGTGCCAGTAGTACCCAGTTTACCGGGGAGCTGTTTTTT.

This sequence joins TRBV9 and TRBJ2-2; 11 positions match TRBD2. Germline assignment: CDR1 SGDLS and CDR2 YYNGEE. With V trimmed by 0 bases and J by 7 bases, 2 bases remained unmatched. The CDR3 extends over 15 amino acids. The CDR3 DNA reads as TGTGCCAGCAGCGTAGGACTAGCGGGATTCGGGGAGCTGTTTTTT. Its protein product is CASSVGLAGFGELFF.

The genes are TRBV27 and TRBJ1-1, with unresolved D. CDR3 length: 17 residues. Per the germline V gene, CDR1 is MNHEY and CDR2 is SMNVEV (reference sequence). V was pared by 3 bases and J by 2 bases, with 19 bases between. The CDR3 DNA sequence: TGTGCCAGCAGTTTTTTGGCTCCAGGCAGTAAAAACACTGAAGCTTTCTTT. Its protein product is CASSFLAPGSKNTEAFF.

The chain has TRBV24-1 and TRBJ2-1; 8 bases are shared with TRBD2. J lost 3 bases, V lost 7 bases, and 4 bases had no gene match. CDR1 KGHDR and CDR2 SFDVKD come from the germline V gene. The CDR3 extends over 14 amino acids. The CDR3 sequence: CATSGREDYNEQFF. CDR3 coding DNA: TGTGCCACCAGCGGGCGGGAGGACTACAATGAGCAGTTCTTC.

The gene calls are TRBV2 and TRBJ1-6, with 9 positions matching TRBD1. The germline V gene has CDR1 SNHLY and CDR2 FYNNEI. Trimming took 3 bases from V and 7 from J; bases not matched to a gene: 7. The CDR3 sequence is 16 residues long. The CDR3 region has the DNA TGTGCCAGCAGTGATAGAACAGGGGGCAAGAATTCACCCCTCCACTTT. Amino acid sequence: CASSDRTGGKNSPLHF.

This clone has only a few counts. The chain is built from TRBV29-1 and TRBJ1-3; a possible D gene is TRBD1 (5 bases). The CDR3 contains 16 residues. The V end was cut by 6 bases, the J end by 0 bases, with 18 bases between. Germline V CDR1 and CDR2: SQVTM, ANQGSEA. The CDR3 region has the DNA TGCAGCGTCCAAAGGACACAGTTGAGCTCTGGAAACACCATATATTTT. This translates into CSVQRTQLSSGNTIYF. Supplemented by reference TRBV29-1 and TRBJ1-3, the full variable domain reads SAVISQKPSRDICQRGTSLTIQCQVDSQVTMMFWYRQQPGQSLTLIATANQGSEATYESGFVIDKFPISRPNLTFSTLTVSNMSPEDSSIYLCSVQRTQLSSGNTIYFGEGSWLTVV.